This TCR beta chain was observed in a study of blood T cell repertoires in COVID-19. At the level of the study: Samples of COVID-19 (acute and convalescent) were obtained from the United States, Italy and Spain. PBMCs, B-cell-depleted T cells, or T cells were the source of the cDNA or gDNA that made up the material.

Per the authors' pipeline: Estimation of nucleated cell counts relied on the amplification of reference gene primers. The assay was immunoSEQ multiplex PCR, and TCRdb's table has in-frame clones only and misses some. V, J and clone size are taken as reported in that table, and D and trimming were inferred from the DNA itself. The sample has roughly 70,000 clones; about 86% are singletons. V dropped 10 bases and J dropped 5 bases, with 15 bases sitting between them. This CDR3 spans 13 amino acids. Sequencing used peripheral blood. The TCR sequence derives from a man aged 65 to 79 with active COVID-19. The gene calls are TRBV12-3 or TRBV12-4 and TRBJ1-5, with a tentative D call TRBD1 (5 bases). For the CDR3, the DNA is TGTGCCACCACAGGACGGTGGGATCAGCCCCAGCATTTT. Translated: CATTGRWDQPQHF.